This T cell receptor (beta chain) was observed in a study of blood T cell repertoires in COVID-19. In germline, CDR1 is SGHDT, CDR2 YYEEEE. This CDR3 contains 17 residues. V was trimmed by 0 bases and J by 1 base, leaving 16 bases between them. Per the original methods: Amplifying reference gene primers gave estimates of nucleated cell counts. Libraries were prepared by immunoSEQ multiplex PCR; TCRdb keeps only in-frame clonotypes and omits some of them. That table furnishes V, J and clone size, whereas the DNA furnished D and trimming. The sample shows 15,000 to 17,000 clones, under 85% of them seen only once.

Sequencing was carried out using peripheral blood. The chain employs TRBV5-6 and TRBJ1-1; no clear D gene. This TCR derives from a man aged 65 to 85 with active or convalescent COVID-19. The CDR3 DNA reads as TGTGCCAGCAGCTTGGCTTCAGCAGGATACCGGAACACTGAAGCTTTCTTT. Protein: CASSLASAGYRNTEAFF.